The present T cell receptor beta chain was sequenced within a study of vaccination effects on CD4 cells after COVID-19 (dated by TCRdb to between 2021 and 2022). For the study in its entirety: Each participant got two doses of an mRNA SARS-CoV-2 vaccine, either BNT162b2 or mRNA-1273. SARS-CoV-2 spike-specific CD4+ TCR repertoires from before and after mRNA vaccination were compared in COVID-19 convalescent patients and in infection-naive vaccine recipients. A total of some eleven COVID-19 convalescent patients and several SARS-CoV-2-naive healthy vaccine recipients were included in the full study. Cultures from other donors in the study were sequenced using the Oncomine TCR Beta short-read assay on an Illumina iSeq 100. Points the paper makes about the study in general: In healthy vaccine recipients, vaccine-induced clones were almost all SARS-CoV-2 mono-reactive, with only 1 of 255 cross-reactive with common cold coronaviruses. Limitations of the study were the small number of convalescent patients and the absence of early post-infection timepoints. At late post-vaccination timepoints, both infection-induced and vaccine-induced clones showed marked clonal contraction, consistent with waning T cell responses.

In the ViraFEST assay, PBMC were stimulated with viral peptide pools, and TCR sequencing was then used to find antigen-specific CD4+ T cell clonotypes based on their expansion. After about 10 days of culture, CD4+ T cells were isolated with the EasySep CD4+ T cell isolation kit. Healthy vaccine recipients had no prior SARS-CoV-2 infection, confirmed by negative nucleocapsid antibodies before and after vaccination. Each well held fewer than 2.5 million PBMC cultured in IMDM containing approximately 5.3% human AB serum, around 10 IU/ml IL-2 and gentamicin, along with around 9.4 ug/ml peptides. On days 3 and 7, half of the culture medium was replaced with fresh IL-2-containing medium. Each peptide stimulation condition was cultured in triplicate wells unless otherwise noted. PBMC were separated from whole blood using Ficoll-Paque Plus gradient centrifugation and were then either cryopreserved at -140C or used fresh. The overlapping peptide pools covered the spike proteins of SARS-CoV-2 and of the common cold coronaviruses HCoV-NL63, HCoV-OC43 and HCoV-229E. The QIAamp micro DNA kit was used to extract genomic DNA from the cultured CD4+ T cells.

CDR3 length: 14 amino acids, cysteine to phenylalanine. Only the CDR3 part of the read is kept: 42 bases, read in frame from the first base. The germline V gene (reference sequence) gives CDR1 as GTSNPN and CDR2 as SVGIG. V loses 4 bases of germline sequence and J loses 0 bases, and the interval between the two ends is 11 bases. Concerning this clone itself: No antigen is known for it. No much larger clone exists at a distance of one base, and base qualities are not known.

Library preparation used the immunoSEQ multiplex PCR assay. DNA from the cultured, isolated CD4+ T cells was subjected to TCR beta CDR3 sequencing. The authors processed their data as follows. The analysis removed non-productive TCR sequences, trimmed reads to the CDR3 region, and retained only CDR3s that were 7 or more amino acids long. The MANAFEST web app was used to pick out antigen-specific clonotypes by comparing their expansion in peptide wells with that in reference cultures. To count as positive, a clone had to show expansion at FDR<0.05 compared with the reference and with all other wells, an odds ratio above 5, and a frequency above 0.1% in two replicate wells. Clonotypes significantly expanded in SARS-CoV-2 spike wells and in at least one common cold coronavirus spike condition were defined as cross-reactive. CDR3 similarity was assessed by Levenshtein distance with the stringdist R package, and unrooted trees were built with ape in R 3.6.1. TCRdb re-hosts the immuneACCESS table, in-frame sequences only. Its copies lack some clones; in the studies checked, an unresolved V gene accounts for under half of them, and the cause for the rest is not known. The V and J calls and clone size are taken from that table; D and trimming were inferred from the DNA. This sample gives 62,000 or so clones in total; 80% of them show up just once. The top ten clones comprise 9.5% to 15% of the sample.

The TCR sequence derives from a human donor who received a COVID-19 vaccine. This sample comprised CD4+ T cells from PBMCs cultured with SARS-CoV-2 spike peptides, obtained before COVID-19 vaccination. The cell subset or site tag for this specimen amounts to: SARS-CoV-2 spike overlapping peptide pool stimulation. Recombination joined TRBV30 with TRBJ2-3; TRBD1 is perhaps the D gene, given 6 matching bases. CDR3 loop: CAWNLGGSTDTQYF. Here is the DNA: TGTGCCTGGAATCTAGGGGGTAGCACAGATACGCAGTATTTT.